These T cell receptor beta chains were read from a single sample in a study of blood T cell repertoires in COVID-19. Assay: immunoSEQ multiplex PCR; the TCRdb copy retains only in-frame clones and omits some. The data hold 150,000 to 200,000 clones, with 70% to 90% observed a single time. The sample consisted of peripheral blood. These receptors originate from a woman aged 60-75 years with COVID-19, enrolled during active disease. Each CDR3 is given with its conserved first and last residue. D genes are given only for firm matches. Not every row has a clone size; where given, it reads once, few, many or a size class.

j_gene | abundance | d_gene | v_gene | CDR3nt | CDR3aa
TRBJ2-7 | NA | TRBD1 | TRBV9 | TGTGCCAGCAGCGTGGGACAGGGGATAGACTACGAGCAGTACTTC | CASSVGQGIDYEQYF
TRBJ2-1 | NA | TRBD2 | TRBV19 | TGTGCCAGTAGTATAGACTTATTTTCCCCGGAGGTGAGGGAGGGCCCGCACAATGAGCAGTTCTTC | CASSIDLFSPEVREGPHNEQFF
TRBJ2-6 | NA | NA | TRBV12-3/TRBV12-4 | TGTGCCAGCAAGAGCTCTGGGGCCAACGTCCTGACTTTC | CASKSSGANVLTF
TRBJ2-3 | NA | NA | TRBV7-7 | TGTGCTAGCAGCGAAGGCCTAACGGGGACAGATACGCAGTATTTT | CASSEGLTGTDTQYF
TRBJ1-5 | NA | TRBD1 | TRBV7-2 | TGTGCCAGCAGCCCTTCGTCGGACAGGGTCAATCAGCCCCAGCATTTT | CASSPSSDRVNQPQHF
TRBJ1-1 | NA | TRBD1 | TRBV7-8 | TGTGCCAGCAGCGGAGGACAGGCGAACACTGAAGCTTTCTTT | CASSGGQANTEAFF
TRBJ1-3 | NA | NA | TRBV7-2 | TGTGCCAGCAGCTTAGCTCAGGCTTACGGAAACACCATATATTTT | CASSLAQAYGNTIYF
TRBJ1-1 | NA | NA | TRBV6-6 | TGTGCCAGCAGTTACGACCATGGGGGCCCTGAAGCTTTCTTT | CASSYDHGGPEAFF
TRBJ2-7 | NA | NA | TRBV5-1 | TGCGCCAGCAGCTCGGGACACCTGGACTCCTACGAGCAGTACTTC | CASSSGHLDSYEQYF
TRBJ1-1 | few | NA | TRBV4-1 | TGCGCCAGCAGCCAGCAAAGACACCTTGAAGCTTTCTTT | CASSQQRHLEAFF
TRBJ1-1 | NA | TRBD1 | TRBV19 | TGTGCCAGTAGTGCAGGGGGGACTGAAGCTTTCTTT | CASSAGGTEAFF
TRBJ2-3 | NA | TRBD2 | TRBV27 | TGTGCCAGCAGTTTATATCGGACTAGCGGGAGGTTAGATACGCAGTATTTT | CASSLYRTSGRLDTQYF
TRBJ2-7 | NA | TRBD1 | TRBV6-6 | TGTGCCAGCAGTTATTACCAGGGGGCCTACGAGCAGTACTTC | CASSYYQGAYEQYF
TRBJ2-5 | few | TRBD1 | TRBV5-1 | TGCGCCAGCAGCTTTGAAGGGGGCAGAGAGACCCAGTACTTC | CASSFEGGRETQYF
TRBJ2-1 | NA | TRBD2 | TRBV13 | TGTGCCAGCAGCCCTCTCCAAACGGCTAGCGGGGAACACAATGAGCAGTTCTTC | CASSPLQTASGEHNEQFF
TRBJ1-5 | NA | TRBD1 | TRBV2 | TGTGCCAGCAAGGGACAGGGGGTCCCCCAGCATTTT | CASKGQGVPQHF
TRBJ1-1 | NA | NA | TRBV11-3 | TGTGCCAGCAGCTTGGATCGCCCGGGAACACTCAGAGGAACTGAAGCTTTCTTT | CASSLDRPGTLRGTEAFF
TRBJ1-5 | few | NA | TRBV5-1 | TGCGCCAGCAGCTTGGCCGGTTCGCTCAATCAGCCCCAGCATTTT | CASSLAGSLNQPQHF
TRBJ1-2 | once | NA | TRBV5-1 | TGCGCCAGCAGCCCGACCGTCATCGGCCCGGGCTATGGCTACACCTTC | CASSPTVIGPGYGYTF
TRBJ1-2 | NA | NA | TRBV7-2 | TGTGCCAGCAGCCGACGACAGTACGGCTACACCTTC | CASSRRQYGYTF
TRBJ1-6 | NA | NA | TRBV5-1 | TGCGCCAGCAGCTATAGCTCCTATAATTCACCCCTCCACTTT | CASSYSSYNSPLHF
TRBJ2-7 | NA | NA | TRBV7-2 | TGTGCCAGCAGCTTATCCCGCGGGACCCTCTACGAGCAGTACTTC | CASSLSRGTLYEQYF
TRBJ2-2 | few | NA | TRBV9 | TGTGCCAGCAGCGTAGTGGCCAACACCGGGGAGCTGTTTTTT | CASSVVANTGELFF
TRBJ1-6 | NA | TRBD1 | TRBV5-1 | TGCGCCAGCAGCTCGGGGCAGGGGGCGAATAATTCACCCCTCCACTTT | CASSSGQGANNSPLHF
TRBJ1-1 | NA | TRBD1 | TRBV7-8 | TGTGCCAGCAGCTTCCGGACAGGGGGGAGGAGCACTGAAGCTTTCTTT | CASSFRTGGRSTEAFF
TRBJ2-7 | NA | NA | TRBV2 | TGTGCCAGCAGTGGGAACAGGGCACTCGAGCAGTACTTC | CASSGNRALEQYF
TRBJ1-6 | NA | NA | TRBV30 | TGTGCCTGGGGAACAGGCGCTTCCCTTTCACCCCTCCACTTT | CAWGTGASLSPLHF
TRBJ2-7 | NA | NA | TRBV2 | TGTGCCAGCAGTCCTCTGGACTCCCCCGAGCAGTACTTC | CASSPLDSPEQYF
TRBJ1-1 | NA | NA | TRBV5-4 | TGTGCCAGCAGGTTAGACGCAGGGAACACTGAAGCTTTCTTT | CASRLDAGNTEAFF
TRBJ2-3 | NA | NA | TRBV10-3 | TGTGCCATCAGTGGCAACCGGGACAACGGGCTGCAGGCGCAGTATTTT | CAISGNRDNGLQAQYF
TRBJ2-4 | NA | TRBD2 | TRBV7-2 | TGTGCCAGCAGCTTGTATACTAGCGGGAGAATCTCCGCGAACATTCAGTACTTC | CASSLYTSGRISANIQYF
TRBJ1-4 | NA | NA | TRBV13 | TGTGCCAGCAGCTTAAGTCCAGGGGTGGGGGAAAAACTGTTTTTT | CASSLSPGVGEKLFF
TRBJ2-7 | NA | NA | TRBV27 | TGTGCCAGCAGTTTAAGTGGGGCTGTGAGCGAGCAGTACTTC | CASSLSGAVSEQYF
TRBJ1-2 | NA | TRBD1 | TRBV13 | TGTGCCAGCAGCTCCAGGACAGGGTATGACGGCGGCTACACCTTC | CASSSRTGYDGGYTF
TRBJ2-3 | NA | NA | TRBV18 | TGTGCCAGCTCACCAGGGCCACGTTTGGGCACAGATACGCAGTATTTT | CASSPGPRLGTDTQYF